The 4 T cell receptor beta chains presented below share a single source sample, sequenced in a study of blood T cells in healthy people across ages. A second roughly 7 to 12 cycle PCR used barcoded and J-beta primers. TCRdb recomputed calls from the 5' RACE reads with MiXCR, one row per CDR3 protein. Among over 600,000 distinct CDR3 sequences listed, roughly 46% were seen once. The sample taken for sequencing was blood. These receptor sequences come from an elderly man in good health.

For the CDR3, the DNA is TGTGCCACCCAAACGGGACAGTCTGGGGCCAACGTCCTGACTTTC. As protein: CATQTGQSGANVLTF. The chain couples TRBV7-3 to TRBJ2-6; 7 bases are shared with TRBD1. Germline V gives CDR1 SGHTA, CDR2 FQGTGA. The trim removed 10 bases at V and 1 base at J, leaving 7 bases unmatched. CDR3 length: 15 amino acids.

The chain uses TRBV28 and TRBJ1-2; D remains unclear. The CDR3 loop spans 15 amino acids. From germline, CDR1 is MDHEN and CDR2 SYDVKM. With 4 bases removed from V and 4 bases from J, the gap between germline ends came to 16 bases. Here the CDR3 reads CASSSPPVGGYGYTF. CDR3 DNA: TGTGCCAGCAGTTCCCCGCCGGTCGGAGGCTATGGCTACACCTTC.

The chain recombines TRBV30 with TRBJ1-5, with 10 bases identical to TRBD1. V shed 1 base and J 1 base; nucleotides not matched to a gene: 16. The CDR3 totals 20 residues. The germline gives CDR1 GTSNPN, CDR2 SVGIG (reference sequence). The CDR3 DNA reads TGTGCCTGGAGTGCCTATCGTGGGACAGGGGTTCGTAGGAGCAATCAGCCCCAGCATTTT. Translated, it gives CAWSAYRGTGVRRSNQPQHF. The complete variable domain, with remaining parts taken from reference TRBV30 and TRBJ1-5, reads SQTIHQWPATLVQPVGSPLSLECTVEGTSNPNLYWYRQAAGRGLQLLFYSVGIGQISSEVPQNLSASRPQDRQFILSSKKLLLSDSGFYLCAWSAYRGTGVRRSNQPQHFGDGTRLSIL.

CDR3 sequence: CSASGLAGGPTHQQFF. For the CDR3, the DNA is TGCAGTGCCTCGGGACTAGCGGGGGGGCCCACCCATCAGCAGTTCTTC. This chain joins TRBV20-1 and TRBJ2-1, with 16 bases lining up with TRBD2. Germline-derived CDR1 and CDR2 are DFQATT and SNEGSKA (reference sequence). The CDR3 length is 16 residues. The J segment lost 11 bases and the V segment lost 6 bases, leaving 13 bases of the junction unmatched.